The source of this TCR beta chain is a study of blood T cell repertoires in COVID-19 (dated by TCRdb to the early 2020s). About the full investigation: Samples from collaborators originated in the United States, Italy and Spain and spanned both the acute and convalescent phases of COVID-19. The material from the prospective study consisted of cDNA or gDNA derived from T cells, B-cell-depleted T cells, or PBMCs. Subjects who had been exposed to COVID-19, were actively infected with it, or had recovered from it provided the deeply sampled blood TCRbeta repertoires that made up the dataset. The repertoires were released in a freely available public database intended as a resource for research on the immune response to SARS-CoV-2. Samples came from the ongoing ImmuneRACE study (first 160 participants) plus 1,254 subjects from 6 global collaborators. Sample metadata almost always included a de-identified subject ID, COVID-19 status, age in years and sex. Where HLA class I and class II types were available, the types were taken from metadata supplied by the sample provider, not from assay-based typing.

On this clone itself: The clone's antigen remains unknown. Nothing much larger sits one base from this clone, and base qualities are not available.

Whole blood was collected in K2EDTA tubes by collaborating institutions according to the institutions' own protocols. For TCRbeta analysis, collaborators shipped samples in one of three forms: frozen whole blood, isolated PBMCs, or DNA extracted from either of those sample types. For this chain, trimming is 5 bases at the V end and 7 bases at the J end, and the number of junction bases without a gene match is 4. From cysteine to phenylalanine, the CDR3 is 13 amino acids long. Only the CDR3 region is kept as DNA, spanning 39 bases read in frame from base 1. According to the germline V gene, CDR1 reads SNHLY and CDR2 reads FYNNEI. TCRbeta CDR3 regions were amplified from genomic DNA using the immunoSEQ Assay, a bias-controlled multiplex PCR. The paper's data handling went like this. Nucleated cell counts per sample were estimated from amplification of reference gene primers within the assay. To quantify the absolute abundance of each unique TCRbeta CDR3 rearrangement, sequence reads were collapsed and filtered. For each sample, productive Simpson clonality was calculated as the square root of Simpson's diversity index across productive rearrangements. TCRdb provides this immuneACCESS table in a form limited to in-frame rearrangements. Some clones are lacking; in checked studies, under half of them reflect an unresolved V gene, and why the rest are absent is not known. The DNA was the basis for D and trimming; V, J and clone size are from that table. Counted in this sample were 150,000 to 200,000 clones; around 83% of them appeared once. The ten largest clones take up roughly 2.8% of the sample.

Here is what the overall study found, with its caveats: The amount of clinical and demographic metadata varied by source and participant and was provided uncurated.

The sequencing input was peripheral blood. This chain joins TRBV2 to TRBJ1-1; TRBD1 matches 10 bases in the middle. The clonotype was recovered from a woman aged 25 to 39 with active or convalescent COVID-19. The sequenced DNA is TGTGCCAGCAGTTGGACAGGGGGGGATGAAGCTTTCTTT. It specifies CASSWTGGDEAFF.